The present T cell receptor (beta chain) was sequenced within a study of blood T cell repertoires in COVID-19. Germline CDR1 reads SGDLS; CDR2 reads YYNGEE. The CDR3 is made up of 19 amino acids. V was clipped by 1 base and J by 0 bases; unmatched bases: 8. Sequencing was performed with immunoSEQ multiplex PCR; in TCRdb, only in-frame clones are kept and a portion is missing. The sample includes some 76,000 clones, 70% to 90% seen only once; the top ten take over 15%. Only one count was recorded for this clone. The source of this sequence is a man aged 80 or over in a cohort sampled during active COVID-19. V gene TRBV9 combines with J gene TRBJ2-1; 12 nucleotides match TRBD2. The sample consisted of peripheral blood. CDR3 in amino acids: CASSVPTSGGSSSYNEQFF. As DNA, the CDR3 is TGTGCCAGCAGCGTACCAACTAGCGGGGGGTCGAGCTCCTACAATGAGCAGTTCTTC.